This T cell receptor beta chain was captured by sequencing in a study of cytomegalovirus exposure and HLA in healthy donors. Per the germline V gene, CDR1 is SGHTA and CDR2 is FQGTGA. This CDR3 has 14 residues. V was clipped by 6 bases and J by 5 bases; unmatched bases: 9. Study-level points and caveats: A likely sequencing artifact accounted for one observed cluster of highly shared sequence variants.

Vbeta (60) and Jbeta (13) primers were used in the PCR. Data came from immunoSEQ multiplex PCR; TCRdb stores just in-frame clones and leaves some out. This sample has some 150,000 clones, with roughly four fifths found just once. A remark on this clone: Its antigen is currently unknown.

This clonotype was obtained from a female donor in good health and CMV-seronegative. The V and J genes are TRBV7-3 and TRBJ1-1; 7 bases agree with TRBD1. The material sequenced was PBMCs. CDR3 sequence: CASSLYRGDTEAFF. The CDR3 DNA reads TGTGCCAGCAGTCTGTACAGGGGAGATACTGAAGCTTTCTTT.